The 15 T cell receptor beta chains below come from one sample, sequenced in a study of somatic mutations in cytotoxic T cells in rheumatoid arthritis. Sequencing was performed with immunoSEQ multiplex PCR; in TCRdb, only in-frame clones are kept and a portion is missing. This sample carries about 7,100 clones, 80% of them seen once, and the ten largest clones take 11%. What was sequenced was CD8+ T cells sorted from blood. The receptors were gathered from an adult with rheumatoid arthritis.

The J gene is TRBJ1-2, the V gene TRBV4-2; the D gene is possibly TRBD1 (5 bases). CDR3 length: 12 residues. Looked up from germline, CDR1 is LGHNA and CDR2 is YNFKEQ. V was trimmed by 0 bases and J by 12 bases, leaving 11 bases between them. DNA of the CDR3: TGTGCCAGCAGCCAAGAATCGTGGGGCCACACCTTC. Translated: CASSQESWGHTF.

The rearrangement links TRBV7-9 to TRBJ1-2; D gene uncertain. Germline CDR1 reads SEHNR; CDR2 reads FQNEAQ (reference sequence). The germline V and J ends were trimmed by 2 bases and 6 bases, with 22 bases remaining between them. The CDR3 is 17 residues long. CDR3 bases: TGTGCCAGCAGCTTACCCTTGGACGAGCCGCCCGAGCATGGCTACACCTTC. Protein product: CASSLPLDEPPEHGYTF.

The V call is TRBV28, the J call TRBJ2-7, with 8 bases that match TRBD1. The CDR3 runs to 14 residues. J lost 4 bases, V lost 6 bases, and 8 bases had no gene match. The germline gives CDR1 MDHEN, CDR2 SYDVKM. DNA of the CDR3: TGTGCCAGCAGCCCGGGACAGGTAAGATACGAGCAGTACTTC. Translated: CASSPGQVRYEQYF.

This clone was seen a handful of times. The chain combines TRBV28 with TRBJ1-1, with unresolved D. The CDR3 covers 13 residues. Trimming took 7 bases from V and 0 from J, leaving 9 bases between them. Germline CDR1 and CDR2: MDHEN and SYDVKM. The CDR3, as DNA: TGTGCCAGCAAGGTGGGGATGAACACTGAAGCTTTCTTT. Protein: CASKVGMNTEAFF.

In its sample, this clone was seen once. The chain uses TRBV6-5 and TRBJ1-1; no reliable D call. V lost 6 bases to trimming and J lost 3 bases, with 14 bases between them. CDR3 length equals 14 residues. Germline V gene lookup returns CDR1 MNHEY and CDR2 SVGAGI. CDR3 sequence (DNA): TGTGCCAGCAGCCTTCTAAACGAGGACACTGAAGCTTTCTTT. Translated, it gives CASSLLNEDTEAFF.

The chain recombines TRBV7-8 with TRBJ2-5; either TRBD1 or TRBD2 may supply D (6 bases each). CDR1 and CDR2 from the germline V gene are SGHVS and FQNEAQ. V was pared by 5 bases and J by 4 bases, with 14 bases between. The CDR3 has 14 amino acids. CDR3: CASSPGGGRETQYF. In DNA form, the CDR3 reads TGTGCCAGCAGCCCAGGTGGGGGGCGAGAGACCCAGTACTTC.

V usage is TRBV14 and J usage is TRBJ2-1; no clear D gene. V shed 3 bases and J shed 4 bases, with 16 bases lying between them. Germline V gene data show CDR1 as SGHDN and CDR2 as FVKESK. The CDR3 has 16 residues. This chain's CDR3 is CASSHARWARYNEQFF. CDR3 DNA sequence: TGTGCCAGCAGCCACGCCCGGTGGGCCAGATACAATGAGCAGTTCTTC.

The chain is built from TRBV5-1 and TRBJ2-1; D gene unclear. V was pared by 4 bases and J by 6 bases, with 14 bases between. The germline CDR1 and CDR2 sequences are SGHRS and YFSETQ. This CDR3 region has 14 residues. Here the CDR3 DNA reads TGCGCCAGCAGCGATGACTTAACCGCCAATGAGCAGTTCTTC. It specifies CASSDDLTANEQFF.

This sequence joins TRBV21-1 and TRBJ2-4; the table's D call, TRBD1, was not checked against the DNA. TRBV21-1 is a listed pseudogene. The CDR3 contains 19 residues. For the CDR3, the DNA is TGTGCCAGCAGCAAAGCGCGAGGGGGTCCCCTCCGAGGGAAAAACATTCAGTACTTC. Protein product: CASSKARGGPLRGKNIQYF.

This chain uses TRBV5-1 with TRBJ1-5, with D maybe TRBD1 (5 bases). This CDR3 is built from 14 residues. V lost 4 bases, J lost 9 bases, and 17 bases lay in between. Germline V gene sequence: CDR1 SGHRS, CDR2 YFSETQ. The CDR3 DNA follows: TGCGCCAGCAGCACAGCAGCTGGGGGTGGGCCCCAGCATTTT. Its translation: CASSTAAGGGPQHF.

The V and J genes are TRBV11-2 and TRBJ2-7, with D maybe TRBD1 (5 bases). Germline V gives CDR1 SGHAT, CDR2 FQNNGV. Trimming removed 2 bases from V and 6 bases from J, with 20 bases in between. The CDR3 contains 16 residues. This CDR3 is CASSLRQLTADSEQYF. The DNA of the CDR3 is TGTGCCAGCAGCTTACGACAGCTGACAGCTGACTCCGAGCAGTACTTC.

This rearrangement joins TRBV20-1 to TRBJ1-5, with a weak D call TRBD1 (6 bases). CDR3 size: 11 residues. V lost 5 bases to trimming and J lost 9 bases, with 11 bases between them. The V gene's germline CDR1 is DFQATT and CDR2 SNEGSKA (reference sequence). The CDR3 loop reads CSAGPTGPQHF. CDR3 DNA sequence: TGCAGTGCTGGGCCGACAGGGCCCCAGCATTTT.

CDR3 residues: CASSLDSGSGNTIYF. The CDR3 DNA is TGTGCCAGCAGCTTAGACAGTGGCTCTGGAAACACCATATATTTT. The chain couples TRBV7-9 to TRBJ1-3, with D uncertain. CDR3 length: 15 residues. V dropped 1 base and J dropped 0 bases, with 7 bases sitting between them. CDR1 and CDR2 from the germline V gene are SEHNR and FQNEAQ (reference sequence).

This clone is a singleton in its sample. This sequence joins TRBV4-2 and TRBJ2-3, with 9 nucleotides matching TRBD2. CDR1 and CDR2 from the germline V gene are LGHNA and YNFKEQ. V lost 7 bases, J lost 5 bases, and 7 bases stayed unmatched. The CDR3 is 14 amino acids. As DNA, the CDR3 is TGTGCCAGCAAAGCTAGCGGGGCTTTAGATACGCAGTATTTT. As protein: CASKASGALDTQYF.

Comment on this clone: An end of the junction differs from the germline gene, which may be a read error. This chain connects TRBV4-1 to TRBJ1-3, with 7 bases aligning to TRBD1. The CDR3 consists of 16 residues. The germline V gene encodes CDR1 MGHRA and CDR2 YSYEKL. The DNA of the CDR3 is TGCGCCAGCAGCCAATCAGACAGGGCAGCTGGAAACACCGTATATTTT. It translates to CASSQSDRAAGNTVYF.